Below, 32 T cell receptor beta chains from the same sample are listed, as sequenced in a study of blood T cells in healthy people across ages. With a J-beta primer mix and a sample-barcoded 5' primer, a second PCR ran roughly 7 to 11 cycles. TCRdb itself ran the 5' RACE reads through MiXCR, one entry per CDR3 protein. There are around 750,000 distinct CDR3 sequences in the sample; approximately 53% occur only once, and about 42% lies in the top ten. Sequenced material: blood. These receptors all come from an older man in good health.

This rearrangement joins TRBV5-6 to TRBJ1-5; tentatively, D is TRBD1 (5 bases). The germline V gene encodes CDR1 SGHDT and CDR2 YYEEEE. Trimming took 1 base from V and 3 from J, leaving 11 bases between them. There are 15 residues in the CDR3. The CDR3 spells CASSLRGIDNQPQHF. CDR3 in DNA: TGTGCCAGCAGCTTGAGGGGAATCGACAATCAGCCCCAGCATTTT.

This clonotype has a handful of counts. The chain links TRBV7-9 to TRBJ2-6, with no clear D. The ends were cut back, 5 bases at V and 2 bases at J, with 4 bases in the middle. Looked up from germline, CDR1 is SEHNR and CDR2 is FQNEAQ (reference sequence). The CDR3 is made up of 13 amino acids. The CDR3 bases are TGTGCCAGCAGCAGAGCTGGGGCCAACGTCCTGACTTTC. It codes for CASSRAGANVLTF.

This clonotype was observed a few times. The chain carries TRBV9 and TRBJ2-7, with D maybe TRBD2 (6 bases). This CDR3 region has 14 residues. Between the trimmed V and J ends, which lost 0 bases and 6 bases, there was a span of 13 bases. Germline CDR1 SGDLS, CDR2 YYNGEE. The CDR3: CASSVESGWSEQYF. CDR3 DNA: TGTGCCAGCAGCGTAGAGAGCGGGTGGTCCGAGCAGTACTTC.

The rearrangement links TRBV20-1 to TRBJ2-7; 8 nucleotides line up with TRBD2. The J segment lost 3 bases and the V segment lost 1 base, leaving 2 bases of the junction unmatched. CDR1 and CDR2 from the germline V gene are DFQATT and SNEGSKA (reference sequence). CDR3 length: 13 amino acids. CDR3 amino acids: CSARATSDYEQYF. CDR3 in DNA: TGCAGTGCTAGAGCGACTAGCGACTACGAGCAGTACTTC.

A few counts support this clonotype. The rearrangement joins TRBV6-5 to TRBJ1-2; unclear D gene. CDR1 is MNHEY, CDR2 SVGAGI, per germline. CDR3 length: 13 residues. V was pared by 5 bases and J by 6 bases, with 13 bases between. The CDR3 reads CASSPSEANGYTF. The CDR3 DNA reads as TGTGCCAGCAGTCCCTCCGAGGCGAATGGCTACACCTTC.

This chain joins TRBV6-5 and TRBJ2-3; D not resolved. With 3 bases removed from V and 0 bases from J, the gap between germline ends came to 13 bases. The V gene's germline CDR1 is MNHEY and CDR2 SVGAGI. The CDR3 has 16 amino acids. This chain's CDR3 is CASSYPETVSTDTQYF. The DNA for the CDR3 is TGTGCCAGCAGTTATCCCGAGACGGTCAGCACAGATACGCAGTATTTT.

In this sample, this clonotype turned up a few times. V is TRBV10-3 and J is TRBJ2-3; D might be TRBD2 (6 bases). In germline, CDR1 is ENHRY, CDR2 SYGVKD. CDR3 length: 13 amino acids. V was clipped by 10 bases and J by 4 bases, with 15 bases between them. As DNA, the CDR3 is TGTGCCAGCGTGACGGGAGTCTCAGATACGCAGTATTTT. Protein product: CASVTGVSDTQYF.

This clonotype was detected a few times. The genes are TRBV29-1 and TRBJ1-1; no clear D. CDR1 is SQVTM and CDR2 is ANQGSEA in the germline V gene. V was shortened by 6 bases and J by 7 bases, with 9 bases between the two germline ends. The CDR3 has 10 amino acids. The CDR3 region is CSVALDEAFF. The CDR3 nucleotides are TGCAGCGTCGCTCTAGATGAAGCTTTCTTT.

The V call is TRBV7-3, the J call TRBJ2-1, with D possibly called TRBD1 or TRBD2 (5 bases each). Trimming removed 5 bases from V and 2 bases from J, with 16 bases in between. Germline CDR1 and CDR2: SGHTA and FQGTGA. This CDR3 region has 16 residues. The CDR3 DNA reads TGTGCCAGCAGCCTATCCGGGACCAACACCTACAATGAGCAGTTCTTC. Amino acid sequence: CASSLSGTNTYNEQFF. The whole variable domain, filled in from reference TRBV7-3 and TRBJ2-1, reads GAGVSQTPSNKVTEKGKYVELRCDPISGHTALYWYRQSLGQGPEFLIYFQGTGAADDSGLPNDRFFAVRPEGSVSTLKIQRTERGDSAVYLCASSLSGTNTYNEQFFGPGTRLTVL.

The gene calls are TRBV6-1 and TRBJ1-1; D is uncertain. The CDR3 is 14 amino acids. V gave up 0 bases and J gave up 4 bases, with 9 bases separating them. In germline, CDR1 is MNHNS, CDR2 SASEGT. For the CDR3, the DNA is TGTGCCAGCAGTGAAGCGTCCAGTATCACTGAAGCTTTCTTT. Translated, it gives CASSEASSITEAFF.

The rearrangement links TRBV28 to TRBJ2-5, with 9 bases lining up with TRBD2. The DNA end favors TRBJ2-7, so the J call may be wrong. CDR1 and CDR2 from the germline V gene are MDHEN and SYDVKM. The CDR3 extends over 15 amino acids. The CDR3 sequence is CASSPGGRALDEQYF. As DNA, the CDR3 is TGTGCCAGCTCCCCTGGCGGGAGGGCCCTAGACGAGCAGTACTTC.

The CDR3 protein is CASSIFRDLAKNIQYF. CDR3 coding DNA: TGTGCCAGTAGTATCTTCAGGGACCTAGCCAAAAACATTCAGTACTTC. This chain links TRBV19 with TRBJ2-4; D may match TRBD1 or TRBD2 (5 bases each). Per germline, CDR1 LNHDA and CDR2 SQIVND (reference sequence). CDR3 length: 16 amino acids. Trimming shortened V by 3 bases and J by 0 bases, and 12 bases separated the two germline ends.

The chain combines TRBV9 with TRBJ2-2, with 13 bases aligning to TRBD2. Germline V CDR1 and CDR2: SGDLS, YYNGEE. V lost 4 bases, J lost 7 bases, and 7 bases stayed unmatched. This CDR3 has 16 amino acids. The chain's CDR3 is CASSLAGTSGIGELFF. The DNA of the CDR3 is TGTGCCAGCAGCTTGGCCGGGACTAGCGGGATCGGGGAGCTGTTTTTT.

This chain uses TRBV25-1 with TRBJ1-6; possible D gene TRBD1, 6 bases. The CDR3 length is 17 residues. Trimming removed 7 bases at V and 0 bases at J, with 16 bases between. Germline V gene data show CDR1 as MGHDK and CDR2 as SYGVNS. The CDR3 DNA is TGTGCCAGCACTGGGGGACACAGAGACTCCTATAATTCACCCCTCCACTTT. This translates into CASTGGHRDSYNSPLHF.

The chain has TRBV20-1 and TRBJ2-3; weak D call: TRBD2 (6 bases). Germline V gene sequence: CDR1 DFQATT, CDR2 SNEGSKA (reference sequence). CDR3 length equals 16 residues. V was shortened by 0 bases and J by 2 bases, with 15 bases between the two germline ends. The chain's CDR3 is CSARDRVSGPTDTQYF. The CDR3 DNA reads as TGCAGTGCTAGAGATCGGGTTAGCGGCCCCACAGATACGCAGTATTTT.

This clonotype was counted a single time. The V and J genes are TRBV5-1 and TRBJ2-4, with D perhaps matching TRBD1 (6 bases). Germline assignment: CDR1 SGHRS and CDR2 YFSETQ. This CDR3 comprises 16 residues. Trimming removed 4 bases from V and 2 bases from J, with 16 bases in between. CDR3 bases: TGCGCCAGCAGCAAGGAAGCACAGGGCCCCAAAAACATTCAGTACTTC. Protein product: CASSKEAQGPKNIQYF.

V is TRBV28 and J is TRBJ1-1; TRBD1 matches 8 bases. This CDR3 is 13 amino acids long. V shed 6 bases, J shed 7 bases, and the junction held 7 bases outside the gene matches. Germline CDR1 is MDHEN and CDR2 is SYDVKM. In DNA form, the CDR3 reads TGTGCCAGCAGAACCAGGGGGCGGGGTGAAGCTTTCTTT. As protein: CASRTRGRGEAFF.

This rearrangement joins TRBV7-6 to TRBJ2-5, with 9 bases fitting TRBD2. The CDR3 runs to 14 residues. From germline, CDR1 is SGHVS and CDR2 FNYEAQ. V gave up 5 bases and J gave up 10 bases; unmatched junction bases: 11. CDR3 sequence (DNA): TGTGCCAGCAGCCCCGCCGGGACTAGCAACATCCAGTACTTC. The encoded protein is CASSPAGTSNIQYF.

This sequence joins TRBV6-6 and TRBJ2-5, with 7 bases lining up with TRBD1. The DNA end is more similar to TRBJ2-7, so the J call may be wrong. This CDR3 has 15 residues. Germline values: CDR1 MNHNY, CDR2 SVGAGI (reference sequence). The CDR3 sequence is CASSYRTGLTYEQYF. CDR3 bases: TGTGCCAGCAGTTACCGGACAGGCCTAACATACGAGCAGTACTTC.

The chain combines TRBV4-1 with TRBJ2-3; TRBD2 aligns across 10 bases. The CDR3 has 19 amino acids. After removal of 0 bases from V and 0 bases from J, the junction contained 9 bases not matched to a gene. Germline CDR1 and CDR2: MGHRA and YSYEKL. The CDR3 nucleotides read TGCGCCAGCAGCCAAGATCACCTAGCGGGGGCGTCTAGCACAGATACGCAGTATTTT. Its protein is CASSQDHLAGASSTDTQYF.

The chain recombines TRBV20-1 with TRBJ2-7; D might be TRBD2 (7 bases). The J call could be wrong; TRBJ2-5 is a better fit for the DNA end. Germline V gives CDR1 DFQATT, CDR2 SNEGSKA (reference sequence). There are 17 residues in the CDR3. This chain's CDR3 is CSAPTGGGRGIAETQYF. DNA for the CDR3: TGCAGTGCTCCGACCGGGGGCGGGAGAGGAATCGCAGAGACCCAGTACTTC.

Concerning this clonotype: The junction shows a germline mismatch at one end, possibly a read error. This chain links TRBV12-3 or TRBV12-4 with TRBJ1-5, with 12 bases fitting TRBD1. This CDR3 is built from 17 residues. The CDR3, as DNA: TGTGCCGGCAGTCCCCCGGGACAGGGGGCGTCGAATCAGCCCCAGCATTTT. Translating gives CAGSPPGQGASNQPQHF.

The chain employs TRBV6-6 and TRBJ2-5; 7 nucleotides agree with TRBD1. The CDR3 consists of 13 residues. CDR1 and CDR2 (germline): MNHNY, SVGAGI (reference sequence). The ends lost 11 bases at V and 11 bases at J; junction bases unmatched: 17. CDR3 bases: TGTGCCGGCCGGGACAGCGTATCCAATGAGCAGTACTTC. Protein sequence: CAGRDSVSNEQYF.

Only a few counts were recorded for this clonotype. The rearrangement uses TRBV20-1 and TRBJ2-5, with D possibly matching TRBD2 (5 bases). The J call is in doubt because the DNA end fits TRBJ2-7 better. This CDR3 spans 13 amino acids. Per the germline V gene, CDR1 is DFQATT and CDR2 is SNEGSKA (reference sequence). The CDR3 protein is CSASDPGRYEQYF. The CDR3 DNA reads TGCAGTGCTAGTGACCCGGGGAGATACGAGCAGTACTTC.

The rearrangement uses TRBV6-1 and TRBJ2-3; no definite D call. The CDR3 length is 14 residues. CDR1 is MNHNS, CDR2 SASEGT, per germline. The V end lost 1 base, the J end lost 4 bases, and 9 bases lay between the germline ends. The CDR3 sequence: CASSEGPPPDTQYF. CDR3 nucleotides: TGTGCCAGCAGTGAAGGCCCTCCGCCAGATACGCAGTATTTT.

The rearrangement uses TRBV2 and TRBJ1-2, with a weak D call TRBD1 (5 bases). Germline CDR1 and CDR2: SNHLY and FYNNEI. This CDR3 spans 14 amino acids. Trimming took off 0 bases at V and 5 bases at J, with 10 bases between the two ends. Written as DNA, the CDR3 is TGTGCCAGCAGTGAAGCAGGGGCGCGTTATGGCTACACCTTC. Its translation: CASSEAGARYGYTF.

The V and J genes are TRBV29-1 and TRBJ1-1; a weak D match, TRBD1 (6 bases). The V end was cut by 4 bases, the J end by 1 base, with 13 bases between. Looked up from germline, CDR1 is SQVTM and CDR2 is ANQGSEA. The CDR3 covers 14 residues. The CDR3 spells CSVAGGRGNTEAFF. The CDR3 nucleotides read TGCAGCGTTGCCGGTGGCAGGGGGAACACTGAAGCTTTCTTT.

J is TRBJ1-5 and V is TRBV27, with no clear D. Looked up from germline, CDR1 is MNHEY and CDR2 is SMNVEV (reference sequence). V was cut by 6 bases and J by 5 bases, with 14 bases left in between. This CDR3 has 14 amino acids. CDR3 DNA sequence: TGTGCCAGCAGCCCACAAAGGAGGGATCAGCCCCAGCATTTT. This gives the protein CASSPQRRDQPQHF.

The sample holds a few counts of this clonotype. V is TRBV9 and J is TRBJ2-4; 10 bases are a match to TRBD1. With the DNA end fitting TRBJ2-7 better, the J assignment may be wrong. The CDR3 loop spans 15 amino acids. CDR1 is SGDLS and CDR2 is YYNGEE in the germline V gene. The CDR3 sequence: CASSVGTGAHYEQYF. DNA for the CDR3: TGTGCCAGCAGCGTCGGGACAGGGGCGCATTACGAGCAGTACTTC.

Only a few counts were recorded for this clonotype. CDR3 residues: CASKSGTGGSREQYF. The CDR3 coding sequence is TGTGCCAGCAAATCGGGGACAGGAGGATCAAGGGAGCAGTACTTC. The chain carries TRBV27 and TRBJ2-5, with 8 bases aligning to TRBD1. V trimming: 7 bases; J trimming: 11 bases; junction bases outside the gene matches: 18. This CDR3 has 15 residues. Looked up from germline, CDR1 is MNHEY and CDR2 is SMNVEV (reference sequence).

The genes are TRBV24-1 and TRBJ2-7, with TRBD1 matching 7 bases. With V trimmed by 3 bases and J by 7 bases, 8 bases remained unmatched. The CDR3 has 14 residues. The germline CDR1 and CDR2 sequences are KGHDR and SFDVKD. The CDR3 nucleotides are TGTGCCACCAGTGATCCCGGGACAGCACGGGAGCAGTACTTC. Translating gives CATSDPGTAREQYF.

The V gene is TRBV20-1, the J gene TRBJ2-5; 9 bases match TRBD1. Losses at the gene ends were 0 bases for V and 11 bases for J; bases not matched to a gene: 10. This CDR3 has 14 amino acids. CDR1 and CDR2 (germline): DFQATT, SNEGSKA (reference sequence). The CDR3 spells CSARDRTGARGQYF. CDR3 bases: TGCAGTGCTAGAGATCGGACAGGGGCGAGGGGGCAGTACTTC.